This record concerns one TCR beta chain sequence. The data derive from a study of shared T cell receptors in the human thymus. TCRdb keeps only in-frame clones here, not all; method: immunoSEQ multiplex PCR. The profile shows roughly 700,000 clones, around 87% of them singletons. The CDR3 extends over 19 amino acids. J was trimmed by 6 bases and V by 0 bases; bases with no gene match: 19. The germline V gene encodes CDR1 SGHAT and CDR2 FQNNGV. This sample also appeared in a second study, on human thymus T cells. From that paper: Resections obtained during corrective heart surgery supplied the thymus tissue.

This receptor was taken from a boy in the first two years of life with a congenital heart defect. Sequencing was carried out using thymocytes. The chain carries TRBV11-2 and TRBJ2-7; 8 bases map to TRBD2. CDR3 nucleotides: TGTGCCAGCAGCTTAGATCGGGGGGGGAGGCGGGGACTACGTGGCGAGCAGTACTTC. It is translated as CASSLDRGGRRGLRGEQYF.